This TCR beta chain is from a study of identical twins. Study results and limitations: Invariant MAIT and iNKT cells may have partly biased zero-insertion analyses.

This clonotype was seen only a few times. Its cognate antigen is unknown. Germline V gene data show CDR1 as DFQATT and CDR2 as SNEGSKA (reference sequence). The CDR3 consists of 12 residues. V was pared by 2 bases and J by 8 bases, with 12 bases between. With no exceptions, donors were healthy Caucasians. MiXCR, applied by TCRdb to the 5' RACE reads, yields one record per CDR3 protein. The table lists about 1.7 million distinct CDR3 sequences, about 30% of them singletons, with less than 0.35% in the top ten. This TCR was recovered from a newborn girl in good health. The sequenced sample was cord blood. V is TRBV20-1 and J is TRBJ1-2, with D possibly matching TRBD1 (6 bases). The CDR3 region has the DNA TGCAGTGCTAGAACAGGGATCGGCGGCTACACCTTC. Translating gives CSARTGIGGYTF.